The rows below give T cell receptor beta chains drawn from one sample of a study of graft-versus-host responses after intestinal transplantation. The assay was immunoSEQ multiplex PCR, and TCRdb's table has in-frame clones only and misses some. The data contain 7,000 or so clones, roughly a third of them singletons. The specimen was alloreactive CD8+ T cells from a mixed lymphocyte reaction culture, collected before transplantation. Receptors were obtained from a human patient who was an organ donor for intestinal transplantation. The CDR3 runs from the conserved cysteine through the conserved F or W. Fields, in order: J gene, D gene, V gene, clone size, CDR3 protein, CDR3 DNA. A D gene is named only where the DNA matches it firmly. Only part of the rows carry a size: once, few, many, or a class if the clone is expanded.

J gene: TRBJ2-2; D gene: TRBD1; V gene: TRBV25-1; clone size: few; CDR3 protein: CASSPRGTGELFF; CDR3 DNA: TGTGCCAGCAGCCCCAGGGGGACCGGGGAGCTGTTTTTT
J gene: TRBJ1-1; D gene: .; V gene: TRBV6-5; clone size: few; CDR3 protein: CASSYSMGDHSQAFF; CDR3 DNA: TGTGCCAGCAGTTACTCGATGGGGGACCATTCACAAGCTTTCTTT
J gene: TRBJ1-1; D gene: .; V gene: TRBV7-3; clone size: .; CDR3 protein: CASSKQMNTEAFF; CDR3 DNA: TGTGCCAGCAGCAAACAAATGAACACTGAAGCTTTCTTT
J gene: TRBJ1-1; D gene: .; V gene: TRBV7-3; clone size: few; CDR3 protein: CASSFPRSTEAFF; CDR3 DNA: TGTGCCAGCAGCTTCCCCAGGTCCACTGAAGCTTTCTTT
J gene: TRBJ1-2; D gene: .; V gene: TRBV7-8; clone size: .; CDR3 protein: CASSLALTGSPYGYTF; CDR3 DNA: TGTGCCAGCAGCTTAGCCCTAACAGGGTCCCCCTATGGCTACACCTTC
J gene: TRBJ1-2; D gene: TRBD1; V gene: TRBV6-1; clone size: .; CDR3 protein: CASTPGGTAYGYTF; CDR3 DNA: TGTGCCAGCACTCCAGGGGGTACCGCCTATGGCTACACCTTC
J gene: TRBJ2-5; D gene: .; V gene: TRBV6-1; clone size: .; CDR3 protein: CASRTRWVGIETQYF; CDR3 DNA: TGTGCCAGCAGGACTCGTTGGGTGGGAATAGAGACCCAGTACTTC
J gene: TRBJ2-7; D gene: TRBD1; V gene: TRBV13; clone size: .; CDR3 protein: CASSQGQGHEQYF; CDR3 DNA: TGCGCCAGCAGCCAGGGACAGGGGCACGAGCAGTACTTC
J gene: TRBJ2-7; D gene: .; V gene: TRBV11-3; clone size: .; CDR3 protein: CASSPRDPRAGPYEQYF; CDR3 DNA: TGTGCCAGCAGCCCCCGTGACCCCAGGGCAGGGCCCTACGAGCAGTACTTC
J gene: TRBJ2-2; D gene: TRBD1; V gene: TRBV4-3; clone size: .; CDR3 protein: CASSQDLWDRGRIGGELFF; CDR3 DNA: TGCGCCAGCAGCCAAGATCTGTGGGACAGGGGAAGGATCGGCGGGGAGCTGTTTTTT
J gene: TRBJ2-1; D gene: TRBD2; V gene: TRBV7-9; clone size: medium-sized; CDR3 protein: CASSLAYTSGGPSNEQFF; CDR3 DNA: TGTGCCAGCAGCTTAGCCTACACTAGCGGGGGTCCTTCCAATGAGCAGTTCTTC
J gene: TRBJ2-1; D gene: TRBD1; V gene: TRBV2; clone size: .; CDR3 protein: CASGTGINEQFF; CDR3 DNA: TGTGCCAGCGGGACAGGGATTAATGAGCAGTTCTTC
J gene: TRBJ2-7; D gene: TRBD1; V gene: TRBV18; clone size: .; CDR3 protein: CASSPGPGGSYEQYF; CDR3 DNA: TGTGCCAGCTCACCAGGGCCAGGGGGCTCATACGAGCAGTACTTC
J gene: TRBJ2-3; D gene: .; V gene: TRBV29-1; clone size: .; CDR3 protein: CSVRGRPSTDTQYF; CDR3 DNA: TGCAGCGTCCGGGGCAGGCCTAGCACAGATACGCAGTATTTT
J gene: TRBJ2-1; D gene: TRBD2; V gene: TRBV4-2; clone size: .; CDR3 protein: CASSQEAGVYEQFF; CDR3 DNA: TGTGCCAGCAGCCAGGAAGCGGGGGTCTATGAGCAGTTCTTC
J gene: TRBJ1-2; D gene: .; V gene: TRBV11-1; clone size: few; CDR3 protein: CASSGWDIEGYGYTF; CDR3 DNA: TGTGCCAGCAGCGGATGGGACATTGAAGGCTATGGCTACACCTTC
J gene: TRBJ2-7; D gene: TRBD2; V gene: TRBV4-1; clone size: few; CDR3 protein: CASSHGIRDYGDEQYF; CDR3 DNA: TGCGCCAGCAGCCACGGTATCCGGGACTACGGGGACGAGCAGTACTTC
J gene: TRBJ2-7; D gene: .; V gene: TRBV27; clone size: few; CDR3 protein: CASSFRAESLELLGEQYF; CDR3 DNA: TGTGCCAGCAGTTTTCGGGCCGAGTCTTTGGAATTACTAGGGGAGCAGTACTTC
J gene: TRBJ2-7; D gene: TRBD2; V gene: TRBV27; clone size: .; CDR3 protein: CASSLYPSGAGADEQYF; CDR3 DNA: TGTGCCAGCAGTTTATATCCTTCGGGAGCGGGGGCTGACGAGCAGTACTTC
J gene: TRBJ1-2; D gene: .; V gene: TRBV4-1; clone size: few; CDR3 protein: CASSQDRVGYGYTF; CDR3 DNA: TGCGCCAGCAGCCAAGATCGTGTCGGCTATGGCTACACCTTC
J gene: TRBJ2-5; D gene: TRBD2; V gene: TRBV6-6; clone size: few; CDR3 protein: CASSLTSGGGETQYF; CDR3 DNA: TGTGCCAGCAGTTTAACTAGCGGGGGAGGGGAGACCCAGTACTTC
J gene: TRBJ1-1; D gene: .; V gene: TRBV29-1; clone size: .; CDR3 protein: CSVGGLRGHTNTEAFF; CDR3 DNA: TGCAGCGTTGGGGGTTTACGGGGGCATACGAACACTGAAGCTTTCTTT
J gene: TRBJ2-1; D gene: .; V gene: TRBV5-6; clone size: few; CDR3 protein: CASSWGGGAGAREEQFF; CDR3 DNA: TGTGCCAGCAGCTGGGGGGGCGGGGCGGGGGCCCGAGAGGAGCAGTTCTTC
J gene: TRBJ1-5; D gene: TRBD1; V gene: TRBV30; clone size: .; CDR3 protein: CASAGTGNQPQHF; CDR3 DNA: TGTGCCAGTGCCGGGACAGGGAATCAGCCCCAGCATTTT
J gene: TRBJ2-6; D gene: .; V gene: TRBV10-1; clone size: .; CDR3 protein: CARPLDSNSGANVLTF; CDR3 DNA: TGCGCCCGACCTCTGGACTCCAACTCTGGGGCCAACGTCCTGACTTTC
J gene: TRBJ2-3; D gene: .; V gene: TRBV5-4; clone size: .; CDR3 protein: CASSPLDASTDTQYF; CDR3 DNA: TGTGCCAGCAGCCCCCTTGACGCTAGCACAGATACGCAGTATTTT
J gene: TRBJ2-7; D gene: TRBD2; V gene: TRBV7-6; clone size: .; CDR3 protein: CASSLGSGGLYEQYF; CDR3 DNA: TGTGCCAGCAGCTTAGGGAGCGGGGGGCTCTACGAGCAGTACTTC
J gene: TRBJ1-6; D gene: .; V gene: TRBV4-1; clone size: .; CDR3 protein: CASSQEGRSFPPLHF; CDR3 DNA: TGCGCCAGCAGCCAAGAAGGCAGGAGTTTTCCACCCCTCCACTTT
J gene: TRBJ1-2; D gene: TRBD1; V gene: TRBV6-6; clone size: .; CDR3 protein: CASSYSPLTGGGGYTF; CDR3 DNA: TGTGCCAGCAGTTACTCTCCCCTGACAGGGGGCGGTGGCTACACCTTC
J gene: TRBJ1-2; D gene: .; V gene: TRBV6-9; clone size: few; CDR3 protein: CASKDSNSFYGYTF; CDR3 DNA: TGTGCCAGCAAGGACAGTAATTCTTTCTATGGCTACACCTTC
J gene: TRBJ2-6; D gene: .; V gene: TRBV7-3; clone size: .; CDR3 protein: CASSAYQRLQSRANVLTF; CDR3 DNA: TGTGCCAGCAGCGCGTATCAACGCTTACAAAGTAGGGCCAACGTCCTGACTTTC
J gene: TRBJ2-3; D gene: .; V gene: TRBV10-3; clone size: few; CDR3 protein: CAISEGALTDTQYF; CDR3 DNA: TGTGCCATCAGTGAGGGGGCACTCACAGATACGCAGTATTTT
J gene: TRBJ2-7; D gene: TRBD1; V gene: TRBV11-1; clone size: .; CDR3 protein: CASSFGTGTHEQYF; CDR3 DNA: TGTGCCAGCAGCTTCGGGACAGGGACTCACGAGCAGTACTTC
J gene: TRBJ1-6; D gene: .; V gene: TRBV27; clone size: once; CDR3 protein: CASSFGDSYNSPLHF; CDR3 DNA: TGTGCCAGCAGTTTTGGGGACTCCTATAATTCACCCCTCCACTTT
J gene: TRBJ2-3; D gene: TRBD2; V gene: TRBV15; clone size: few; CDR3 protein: CATRTSGGFTDTQYF; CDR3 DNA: TGTGCCACCCGGACTAGCGGGGGTTTCACAGATACGCAGTATTTT
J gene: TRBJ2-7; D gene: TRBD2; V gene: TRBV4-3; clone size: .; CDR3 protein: CASSQDVAGPGYEQYF; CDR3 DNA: TGCGCCAGCAGCCAAGATGTAGCGGGCCCTGGGTACGAGCAGTACTTC
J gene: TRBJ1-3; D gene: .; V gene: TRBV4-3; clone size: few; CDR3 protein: CASSQGPGSGNTIYF; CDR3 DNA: TGCGCCAGCAGCCAAGGTCCGGGGTCTGGAAACACCATATATTTT
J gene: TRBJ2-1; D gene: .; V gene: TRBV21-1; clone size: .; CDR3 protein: CARHQPERHRNEQFF; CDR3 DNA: TGTGCCAGGCACCAGCCCGAGAGACACAGGAATGAGCAGTTCTTC
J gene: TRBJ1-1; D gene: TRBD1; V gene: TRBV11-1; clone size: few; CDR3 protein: CASSLVGTGVQYTEAFF; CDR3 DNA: TGTGCCAGCAGCTTAGTTGGGACAGGGGTACAATACACTGAAGCTTTCTTT
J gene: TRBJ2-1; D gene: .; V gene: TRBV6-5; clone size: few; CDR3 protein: CASSSTSSYNEQFF; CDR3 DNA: TGTGCCAGCAGTTCGACAAGCTCCTACAATGAGCAGTTCTTC
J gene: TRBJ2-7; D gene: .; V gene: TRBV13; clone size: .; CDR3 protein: CASSFIAGEQYF; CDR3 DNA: TGTGCCAGCAGCTTTATAGCCGGCGAGCAGTACTTC
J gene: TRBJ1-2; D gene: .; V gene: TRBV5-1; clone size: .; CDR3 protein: CASSLAEANYGYTF; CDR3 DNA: TGCGCCAGCAGCTTGGCCGAGGCAAACTATGGCTACACCTTC
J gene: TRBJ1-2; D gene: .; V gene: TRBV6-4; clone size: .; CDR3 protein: CASSTENPHGKTYGYTF; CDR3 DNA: TGTGCCAGCAGTACAGAAAACCCACACGGAAAGACCTATGGCTACACCTTC
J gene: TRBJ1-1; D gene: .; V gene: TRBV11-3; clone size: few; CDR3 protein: CASSSGFGTEAFF; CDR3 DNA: TGTGCCAGCAGTTCAGGGTTTGGCACTGAAGCTTTCTTT
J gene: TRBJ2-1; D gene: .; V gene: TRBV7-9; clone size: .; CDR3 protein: CASSLGYMESSYNEQFF; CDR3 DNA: TGTGCCAGCAGCTTGGGATATATGGAAAGCTCCTACAATGAGCAGTTCTTC
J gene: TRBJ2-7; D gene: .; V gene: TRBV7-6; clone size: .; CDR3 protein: CASTPGSTPSYEQYF; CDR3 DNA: TGTGCCAGCACACCCGGGAGTACACCCTCCTACGAGCAGTACTTC
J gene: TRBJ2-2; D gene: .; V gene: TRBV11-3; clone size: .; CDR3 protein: CASSLNDRGELFF; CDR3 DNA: TGTGCCAGCAGCTTAAATGATCGCGGGGAGCTGTTTTTT
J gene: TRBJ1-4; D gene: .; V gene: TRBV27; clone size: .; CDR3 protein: CASSLAQGLGEKLFF; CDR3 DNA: TGTGCCAGCAGTTTAGCCCAGGGTCTTGGGGAAAAACTGTTTTTT
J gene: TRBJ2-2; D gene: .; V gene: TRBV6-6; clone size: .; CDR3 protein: CASSYSPGELFF; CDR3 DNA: TGTGCCAGCAGTTACTCGCCCGGGGAGCTGTTTTTT
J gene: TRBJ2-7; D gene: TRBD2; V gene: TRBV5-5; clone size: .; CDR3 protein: CASSLASGGRWGSHEQYF; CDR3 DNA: TGTGCCAGCAGCTTGGCTAGCGGGGGCCGATGGGGCTCCCACGAGCAGTACTTC
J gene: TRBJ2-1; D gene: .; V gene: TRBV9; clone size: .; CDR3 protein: CASSPGVDEQFF; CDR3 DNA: TGTGCCAGCAGCCCAGGGGTGGATGAGCAGTTCTTC
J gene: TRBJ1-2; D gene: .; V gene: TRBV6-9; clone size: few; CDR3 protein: CASRPQGVYGYTF; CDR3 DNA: TGTGCCAGCAGGCCACAAGGAGTCTATGGCTACACCTTC
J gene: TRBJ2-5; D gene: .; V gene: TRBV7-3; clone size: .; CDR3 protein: CASSPAGGEDRSPRGETQYF; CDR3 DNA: TGTGCCAGCAGCCCAGCCGGGGGGGAGGACAGGTCTCCGAGAGGGGAGACCCAGTACTTC
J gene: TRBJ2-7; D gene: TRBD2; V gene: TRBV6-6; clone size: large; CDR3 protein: CASSSTAGVGEQYF; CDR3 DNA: TGTGCCAGCAGTTCTACGGCGGGAGTCGGGGAGCAGTACTTC
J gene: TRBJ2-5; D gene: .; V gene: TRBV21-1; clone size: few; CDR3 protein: CASSKVGRSRGNQETQYF; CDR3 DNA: TGTGCCAGCAGCAAAGTAGGGCGCTCCAGAGGTAACCAAGAGACCCAGTACTTC
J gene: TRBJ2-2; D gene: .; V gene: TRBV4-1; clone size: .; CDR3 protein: CASSQDWGPGELFF; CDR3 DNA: TGTGCCAGCAGCCAAGACTGGGGGCCCGGGGAGCTGTTTTTT
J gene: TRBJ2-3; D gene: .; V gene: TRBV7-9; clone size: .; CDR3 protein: CASSSSNLLTDTQYF; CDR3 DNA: TGTGCCAGCAGCTCCTCTAACTTACTCACAGATACGCAGTATTTT
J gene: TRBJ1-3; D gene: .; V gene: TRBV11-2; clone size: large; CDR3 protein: CASSLESSGNTIYF; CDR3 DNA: TGTGCCAGCAGCTTAGAAAGCTCTGGAAACACCATATATTTT
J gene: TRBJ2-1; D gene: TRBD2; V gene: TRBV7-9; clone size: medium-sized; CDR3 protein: CASSPRRGEGLGNEQFF; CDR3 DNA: TGTGCCAGCAGCCCTCGTCGGGGGGAGGGATTAGGCAATGAGCAGTTCTTC